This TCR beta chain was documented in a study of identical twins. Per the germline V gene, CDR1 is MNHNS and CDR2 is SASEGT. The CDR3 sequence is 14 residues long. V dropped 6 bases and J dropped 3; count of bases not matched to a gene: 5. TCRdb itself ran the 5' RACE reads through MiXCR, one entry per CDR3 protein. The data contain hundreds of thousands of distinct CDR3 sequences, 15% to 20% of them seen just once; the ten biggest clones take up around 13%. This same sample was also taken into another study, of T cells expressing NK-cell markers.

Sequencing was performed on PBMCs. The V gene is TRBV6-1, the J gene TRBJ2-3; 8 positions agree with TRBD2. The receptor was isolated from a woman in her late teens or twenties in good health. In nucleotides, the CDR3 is TGTGCCAGCAGCCGGGGGGGGTTGACAGATACGCAGTATTTT. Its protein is CASSRGGLTDTQYF.